The 28 T cell receptor beta chains given below trace back to one sample, sequenced in a study of shared clonotypes between healthy human individuals. Profiling relied on immunoSEQ multiplex PCR, and the TCRdb table lists in-frame clones only, not all of them. The sample holds more than 2 million clones, roughly 95% seen once. Sequencing used naive CD4+ T cells sorted from blood. Subset: CD45RA+ positively selected. The receptor source for this set is a man aged 18 to 30 in good health.

The chain couples TRBV4-3 to TRBJ2-7; D is unresolved. The CDR3 extends over 13 amino acids. CDR1 is LGHNA, CDR2 YSLEER, per germline. Trimming left V 0 bases short and J 9 bases short, with 12 bases between. CDR3 DNA: TGCGCCAGCAGCCAAGATCAAAGAGACCCGCAGTACTTC. This codes for CASSQDQRDPQYF.

The gene calls are TRBV7-9 and TRBJ2-5; possible D gene TRBD2, 5 bases. Per germline, CDR1 SEHNR and CDR2 FQNEAQ (reference sequence). The CDR3 has 13 amino acids. Trimming shortened V by 5 bases and J by 7 bases, and 14 bases separated the two germline ends. In DNA, the CDR3 is TGTGCCAGCAGCCTGGAAGGGAGAGCGACCCAGTACTTC. Translation: CASSLEGRATQYF. The entire variable domain, with the rest obtained from reference TRBV7-9 and TRBJ2-5, is as follows: DTGVSQNPRHKITKRGQNVTFRCDPISEHNRLYWYRQTLGQGPEFLTYFQNEAQLEKSRLLSDRFSAERPKGSFSTLEIQRTEQGDSAMYLCASSLEGRATQYFGPGTRLLVL.

This clone appeared once. The chain links TRBV27 to TRBJ1-1; TRBD1 is a possible D gene (6 bases). Germline CDR1 MNHEY, CDR2 SMNVEV (reference sequence). Trimming stripped 1 base from V and 0 bases from J, with 21 bases between. This CDR3 comprises 19 residues. In nucleotides, the CDR3 is TGTGCCAGCAGTTTATTTAGTGGGACAACTCATACACTGAACACTGAAGCTTTCTTT. It is translated as CASSLFSGTTHTLNTEAFF.

In its sample, this clone was seen once. The V gene is TRBV2, the J gene TRBJ1-1, with 9 bases lining up with TRBD1. Losses at the gene ends were 7 bases for V and 0 bases for J; bases not matched to a gene: 3. Germline V gives CDR1 SNHLY, CDR2 FYNNEI. The CDR3 runs to 14 residues. The CDR3 region is CASTRTGVNTEAFF. The CDR3 bases are TGTGCCAGCACTAGGACAGGGGTGAACACTGAAGCTTTCTTT.

The J gene is TRBJ2-1, the V gene TRBV5-6, with D possibly matching TRBD1 (5 bases). Germline CDR1 is SGHDT and CDR2 is YYEEEE. The CDR3 length is 14 residues. Trimming shortened V by 0 bases and J by 6 bases, and 10 bases separated the two germline ends. The CDR3 DNA is TGTGCCAGCAGCTTGGTTTCAGGGATCAATGAGCAGTTCTTC. This gives the protein CASSLVSGINEQFF.

The V gene is TRBV28, the J gene TRBJ1-2; 10 nucleotides align to TRBD1. Losses at the gene ends were 7 bases for V and 7 bases for J; bases not matched to a gene: 12. Germline CDR1 MDHEN, CDR2 SYDVKM. The CDR3 is 15 amino acids. Here the CDR3 DNA reads TGTGCCAGCAAGGTCCCGACAGGGGGCGTATTTGGCTACACCTTC. Its protein is CASKVPTGGVFGYTF.

The rearrangement uses TRBV6-6 and TRBJ1-3; D gene unclear. V was clipped by 5 bases and J by 4 bases, with 15 bases between them. Per germline, CDR1 MNHNY and CDR2 SVGAGI (reference sequence). This CDR3 is 15 amino acids long. The CDR3 DNA reads as TGTGCCAGCAGTCCTCCGGGCCAACCGGGAAACACCATATATTTT. It is translated as CASSPPGQPGNTIYF.

This clone was recorded only once. The rearrangement joins TRBV6-1 to TRBJ2-5; D gene uncertain. Looked up from germline, CDR1 is MNHNS and CDR2 is SASEGT. V dropped 2 bases and J dropped 0 bases, with 7 bases sitting between them. The CDR3 has 14 amino acids. The DNA for the CDR3 is TGTGCCAGCAGTGAAAACCCTAACCAAGAGACCCAGTACTTC. The encoded protein is CASSENPNQETQYF.

The chain joins TRBV27 to TRBJ2-7, with 7 bases aligning to TRBD1. CDR1 and CDR2 from the germline V gene are MNHEY and SMNVEV (reference sequence). The CDR3 contains 14 residues. J was trimmed by 2 bases and V by 6 bases; bases with no gene match: 7. CDR3 DNA sequence: TGTGCCAGCAGCATGGGGCAGGGGGCCTACGAGCAGTACTTC. Translated, it gives CASSMGQGAYEQYF.

The rearrangement uses TRBV5-6 and TRBJ2-2; D may correspond to TRBD1 or TRBD2 (5 bases each). The CDR3 loop spans 15 amino acids. V was cut by 5 bases and J by 4 bases, with 15 bases left in between. In germline, CDR1 is SGHDT, CDR2 YYEEEE. CDR3 region: CASRRDVGTTGELFF. CDR3 sequence (DNA): TGTGCCAGCAGGAGGGACGTTGGAACCACCGGGGAGCTGTTTTTT.

This chain uses TRBV9 with TRBJ1-4; D call uncertain. The CDR3 extends over 16 amino acids. The V and J ends lost 0 bases and 5 bases respectively, with 14 bases between them. The germline V gene encodes CDR1 SGDLS and CDR2 YYNGEE. The CDR3 here is CASSVGVRGLNEKLFF. The CDR3 region has the DNA TGTGCCAGCAGCGTAGGGGTCAGAGGTTTAAATGAAAAACTGTTTTTT.

The chain couples TRBV28 to TRBJ1-6, with TRBD1 as a possible D gene (6 bases). V lost 5 bases and J 7 bases, leaving 12 bases between the germline ends. Germline-derived CDR1 and CDR2 are MDHEN and SYDVKM. The CDR3 length is 14 residues. CDR3 in amino acids: CASSGGSKNSPLHF. The CDR3 bases are TGTGCCAGCAGTGGGGGCTCGAAGAATTCACCCCTCCACTTT.

The J gene is TRBJ2-4, the V gene TRBV11-2, with D tentatively TRBD1 or TRBD2 (5 bases each). V was cut by 6 bases and J by 7 bases, with 22 bases left in between. The length of the CDR3 is 16 residues. Germline V gene sequence: CDR1 SGHAT, CDR2 FQNNGV. As DNA, the CDR3 is TGTGCCAGCAGTTCCTCTACAGGAGGAAGGTGGAACATTCAGTACTTC. It specifies CASSSSTGGRWNIQYF.

V is TRBV6-5 and J is TRBJ2-7; 14 bases map to TRBD2. Per the germline V gene, CDR1 is MNHEY and CDR2 is SVGAGI. V lost 5 bases and J lost 3; bases outside the gene matches: 3. This CDR3 is 15 amino acids long. The CDR3 is CASSRLAGGDYEQYF. The CDR3 DNA follows: TGTGCCAGCAGTAGACTAGCGGGAGGGGACTACGAGCAGTACTTC.

Turning to this clone: Other DNA sequences in the same sample also yield this CDR3. This chain joins TRBV7-9 and TRBJ1-1; D is ambiguous. The CDR3 covers 14 residues. Germline V gene lookup returns CDR1 SEHNR and CDR2 FQNEAQ (reference sequence). The V and J ends lost 0 bases and 4 bases respectively, with 9 bases between them. This chain's CDR3 is CASSLALGGTEAFF. CDR3 DNA sequence: TGTGCCAGCAGCTTAGCGCTCGGTGGCACTGAAGCTTTCTTT.

This chain links TRBV19 with TRBJ1-2; 7 nucleotides agree with TRBD1. Germline CDR1 is LNHDA and CDR2 is SQIVND (reference sequence). This CDR3 comprises 16 residues. V lost 5 bases to trimming and J lost 4 bases; unmatched junction nucleotides: 13. As DNA, the CDR3 is TGTGCCAGTAGTCCCCTGGGGCAGGGGGAGATCTATGGCTACACCTTC. The encoded protein is CASSPLGQGEIYGYTF.

On this clone: A read error is possible here, since a much larger clone lies one base away. Other DNA variants within this sample encode the same CDR3. The genes are TRBV4-1 and TRBJ1-6, with D possibly matching TRBD1 (6 bases). There are 17 residues in the CDR3. From germline, CDR1 is MGHRA and CDR2 YSYEKL. Here the CDR3 DNA reads TGCGCCAGCAGCCAAGAGGCGACAAGGGGGGCTAATTCACCCCTCCATTTT. Its translation: CASSQEATRGANSPLHF.

In DNA form, the CDR3 reads TGCGCCAGCTCCCGGTCTGTTTCCGGGGAGCTGTTTTTT. Amino acids: CASSRSVSGELFF. V is TRBV10-1 and J is TRBJ2-2; the D is unclear. Trimming shortened V by 8 bases and J by 6 bases, and 13 bases separated the two germline ends. CDR3 length: 13 amino acids. Germline V gives CDR1 WNHNN, CDR2 SYGVQD (reference sequence).

As DNA, the CDR3 is TGTGCCATCAGGGACCTCGCACCGACTAGCGGACAAGAGACCCAGTACTTC. This encodes CAIRDLAPTSGQETQYF. V and J are TRBV10-3 and TRBJ2-5; the match to TRBD2 covers 9 bases. The trim removed 6 bases at V and 2 bases at J, leaving 13 bases unmatched. Germline V gene sequence: CDR1 ENHRY, CDR2 SYGVKD. CDR3 length: 17 amino acids.

V and J are TRBV30 and TRBJ1-4; D unclear. From germline, CDR1 is GTSNPN and CDR2 SVGIG (reference sequence). The CDR3 consists of 12 residues. V was shortened by 0 bases and J by 8 bases, with 7 bases between the two germline ends. This CDR3 is CAWSVSPEKLFF. CDR3 DNA: TGTGCCTGGAGTGTATCCCCAGAAAAACTGTTTTTT.

This clone was seen a single time. J is TRBJ2-7 and V is TRBV5-1; 7 nucleotides line up with TRBD1. V gave up 7 bases and J gave up 2 bases; unmatched junction bases: 6. Germline V gene data show CDR1 as SGHRS and CDR2 as YFSETQ. The CDR3 is 13 residues long. The chain's CDR3 is CASRDRYTYEQYF. The DNA of the CDR3 is TGCGCCAGCCGGGACAGATACACCTACGAGCAGTACTTC.

This clone was observed once. The chain is built from TRBV29-1 and TRBJ1-2; D perhaps matches TRBD1 (5 bases). Trimming shortened V by 0 bases and J by 6 bases, and 11 bases separated the two germline ends. This CDR3 has 13 residues. The germline V gene has CDR1 SQVTM and CDR2 ANQGSEA. CDR3 residues: CSVEDRDLHGYTF. CDR3 coding DNA: TGCAGCGTTGAAGACAGGGACTTGCATGGCTACACCTTC. The entire variable domain, with the rest obtained from reference TRBV29-1 and TRBJ1-2, is as follows: SAVISQKPSRDICQRGTSLTIQCQVDSQVTMMFWYRQQPGQSLTLIATANQGSEATYESGFVIDKFPISRPNLTFSTLTVSNMSPEDSSIYLCSVEDRDLHGYTFGSGTRLTVV.

Details on this clone: Other DNA sequences in this specimen translate into the identical CDR3. The chain recombines TRBV29-1 with TRBJ1-1, with D unresolved. The CDR3 extends over 10 amino acids. Trimming shortened V by 3 bases and J by 4 bases, and 3 bases separated the two germline ends. Per germline, CDR1 SQVTM and CDR2 ANQGSEA. The CDR3 region is CSVDRTEAFF. The CDR3 DNA reads TGCAGCGTTGACCGCACTGAAGCTTTCTTT.

In the case of this clone: The sample contains more than one DNA sequence encoding this CDR3. This chain joins TRBV5-1 and TRBJ2-7; a weak D match, TRBD2 (6 bases). The CDR3 length is 13 residues. Germline CDR1 SGHRS, CDR2 YFSETQ. Trimming took off 4 bases at V and 0 bases at J, with 8 bases between the two ends. The DNA of the CDR3 is TGCGCCAGCAGCCAGGGACTCTCCTACGAGCAGTACTTC. Its protein product is CASSQGLSYEQYF. Complete variable domain (other parts from reference TRBV5-1 and TRBJ2-7): KAGVTQTPRYLIKTRGQQVTLSCSPISGHRSVSWYQQTPGQGLQFLFEYFSETQRNKGNFPGRFSGRQFSNSRSEMNVSTLELGDSALYLCASSQGLSYEQYFGPGTRLTVT.

V and J are TRBV18 and TRBJ2-4; 7 bases agree with TRBD2. V gave up 3 bases and J gave up 3 bases; unmatched junction bases: 5. There are 15 residues in the CDR3. Germline V gene sequence: CDR1 KGHSH, CDR2 LQKENI. The CDR3 region has the DNA TGTGCCAGCTCACCGGGAGGGACCAACAAAAACATTCAGTACTTC. Protein sequence: CASSPGGTNKNIQYF.

J is TRBJ1-1 and V is TRBV5-1; 7 nucleotides match TRBD1. The V gene end was trimmed by 0 bases and the J gene end by 1 base; junction bases not matched to a gene: 3. Germline V gene lookup returns CDR1 SGHRS and CDR2 YFSETQ. This CDR3 contains 15 residues. In DNA form, the CDR3 reads TGCGCCAGCAGCTTGGTCCGACAGGGGAACACTGAAGCTTTCTTT. Its translation is CASSLVRQGNTEAFF.

The genes are TRBV7-9 and TRBJ2-7; D is uncertain. CDR1 and CDR2 from the germline V gene are SEHNR and FQNEAQ (reference sequence). The CDR3 sequence is 13 residues long. The V end lost 3 bases, the J end lost 6 bases, and 12 bases lay between the germline ends. The CDR3 reads CASSLKGGSEQYF. For the CDR3, the DNA is TGTGCCAGCAGCTTGAAAGGCGGATCCGAGCAGTACTTC.

This clone was seen a single time. V and J are TRBV4-1 and TRBJ2-2, with 9 bases that match TRBD1. V was pared by 6 bases and J by 6 bases, with 11 bases of the junction left unmatched. The CDR3 loop spans 16 amino acids. Germline V gene data show CDR1 as MGHRA and CDR2 as YSYEKL. The CDR3 sequence: CASRDTGGAEAGELFF. The CDR3, as DNA: TGCGCCAGCAGAGACACAGGGGGCGCAGAGGCCGGGGAGCTGTTTTTT.